These T cell receptor beta chains were read from a single sample in a study of T cell repertoires in cytomegalovirus infection. Which antigens these TCRs recognize remains unknown. TCRdb fed the reads into MiXCR, producing one record per CDR3 protein. This table has 150,000 to 200,000 distinct CDR3 sequences, about a fifth appearing once. Sample: CD8+ T cells from cultured PBMCs, taken from culture after CMV antigen stimulation. These receptors were collected from a human donor in good health (CMV status not recorded). Some clones in this sample may be carry-over from other donors' samples. Each CDR3 is given with its conserved first and last residue. A D gene is named only where the DNA matches it firmly. Clone size is stated in some rows and not others, as once, few, many or a class when expanded.

NA	few	TRBV27	TRBJ2-7	TGTGCCAGCAGTTTATCCTGGGGTAACCACGAGCAGTACTTC	CASSLSWGNHEQYF
NA	NA	TRBV19	TRBJ2-7	TGTGCCACCTCGACAGCCAAAATTCTTTACGATCAGTACTTC	CATSTAKILYDQYF
NA	NA	TRBV12-3/TRBV12-4	TRBJ1-1	TGTGCCAGCAGACCCCGAACCGGGCTCAGCACTGAAGCTTTCTTT	CASRPRTGLSTEAFF
NA	few	TRBV7-9	TRBJ1-1	TGTGCCAGCAGCCCGGTGGACCTCACGAACACTGAAGCTTTCTTT	CASSPVDLTNTEAFF
NA	NA	TRBV10-1	TRBJ1-4	TGTGCCAGCAGTGAGTCGACGGGGGCAGGGGCAACTAATGAAAAACTGTTTTTT	CASSESTGAGATNEKLFF
TRBD2	NA	TRBV6-2/TRBV6-3	TRBJ2-3	TGTGCCAGCAGTTTCCCACTAGCGGGGGGGCCTTCAGATACGCAGTATTTT	CASSFPLAGGPSDTQYF
NA	few	TRBV7-2	TRBJ1-6	TGTGCCAGCAGCTTACTAACAGATTATAATTCACCCCTCCACTTT	CASSLLTDYNSPLHF
TRBD2	NA	TRBV29-1	TRBJ2-7	TGCAGCGTTGTTCTAGCGGGGGGAGGCTACGAGCAGTACTTC	CSVVLAGGGYEQYF
NA	NA	TRBV15	TRBJ1-4	TGTGCCACCAGCGCACGGGCAACTAATGAAAAACTGTTTTTT	CATSARATNEKLFF
TRBD1	few	TRBV4-3	TRBJ1-2	TGCGCCAGCAGCCAAGGGACAGGCTCCTATGGCTACACCTTC	CASSQGTGSYGYTF
TRBD1	NA	TRBV7-6	TRBJ2-7	TGTGCCAGCAGCTTCCCCGGGACAGGAGACTACGAGCAGTACTTC	CASSFPGTGDYEQYF
NA	NA	TRBV20-1	TRBJ2-5	TGCAGCGGGGGTGACCTTGGTGGCAGGGAGACCCAGTACTTC	CSGGDLGGRETQYF
TRBD1	NA	TRBV12-3/TRBV12-4	TRBJ2-7	TGTGCCGGCATCAACCGGGACAGGGGTCGCTACTACGAGCAGTACTTC	CAGINRDRGRYYEQYF
NA	NA	TRBV12-3/TRBV12-4	TRBJ2-3	TGTGCCAGTCAGGGTGTGGGCCCAGATACGCAGTATTTT	CASQGVGPDTQYF
NA	few	TRBV4-3	TRBJ2-7	TGCGCCAGCAGCCAAGATCGACACAGCTACGAGCAGTACTTC	CASSQDRHSYEQYF
NA	NA	TRBV4-2	TRBJ1-5	TGTGCCAGCAGCCAAGATAATCAGCCCCAGCATTTT	CASSQDNQPQHF
TRBD2	NA	TRBV6-8	TRBJ2-7	TGTGCCAGCAGCAAAACAGCGGGGGGGAGTTTCTACGAGCAGTACTTC	CASSKTAGGSFYEQYF
TRBD1	NA	TRBV4-1	TRBJ2-1	TGCGCCAGCAGCCAAGATAGGCGGACAGGCTACAATGAGCAGTTCTTC	CASSQDRRTGYNEQFF
TRBD2	NA	TRBV10-3	TRBJ2-2	TGTGCCATCCCCAAAGGTAGCGGGGCCACCAACACCGGGGAGCTGTTTTTT	CAIPKGSGATNTGELFF
NA	few	TRBV7-2	TRBJ2-3	TGTGCCAGCAGCTCTAGGGCCAGTACTGATACGCAGTATTTT	CASSSRASTDTQYF
NA	few	TRBV10-3	TRBJ1-3	TGTGCCATCAGGTCGGAAGGGAGCTCTGGAAACACCATATATTTT	CAIRSEGSSGNTIYF
NA	NA	TRBV7-2	TRBJ1-1	TGTGCCAGCAGCCAGGAGGGTTGGGACACTGAAGCTTTCTTT	CASSQEGWDTEAFF
NA	NA	TRBV18	TRBJ2-1	TGTGCCAGCTCTAGGGGTTTAGCCCCAAATGAGCAGTTCTTC	CASSRGLAPNEQFF
NA	many	TRBV12-5	TRBJ2-3	TGTGCTAGTGCCCCGGAGTTTCGGTACACAGATACGCAGTATTTT	CASAPEFRYTDTQYF
NA	NA	TRBV7-9	TRBJ2-4	TGTGCCAGCAGCTTAGTGGGGCAGGGAATAGCCAAAAACATTCAGTACTTC	CASSLVGQGIAKNIQYF
TRBD1	few	TRBV12-3/TRBV12-4	TRBJ2-1	TGTGCCAGCAGTTGGGGACAGGCCGACTACAATGAGCAGTTCTTC	CASSWGQADYNEQFF
NA	NA	TRBV4-1	TRBJ2-3	TGCGCCAGCAGCCAAGTCTCGGGCCCAAGGTCGGATACGCAGTATTTT	CASSQVSGPRSDTQYF
NA	NA	TRBV7-9	TRBJ2-4	TGTGCCAGCAGCTTTGCGGGGGCCAAAAACATTCAGTACTTC	CASSFAGAKNIQYF
NA	NA	TRBV19	TRBJ1-1	TGTGCCAGTAGTACCCCGAAGGAAGCTTTCTTT	CASSTPKEAFF
TRBD2	many	TRBV7-8	TRBJ2-3	TGTGCCAGCAGTTTGACTAGCGGGGTTGGCACAGATACGCAGTATTTT	CASSLTSGVGTDTQYF
NA	NA	TRBV6-1	TRBJ2-3	TGTGCCAGCAGTCCAGGACTATGGGCGGCAGATACGCAGTATTTT	CASSPGLWAADTQYF
NA	NA	TRBV4-1	TRBJ1-5	TGCGCCAGCAGCCAAGAGCTGCGCAATCAGCCCCAGCATTTT	CASSQELRNQPQHF
NA	few	TRBV7-9	TRBJ1-6	TGTGCCAGCAGCGCCCCGGGTCGTTCACCCCTCCACTTT	CASSAPGRSPLHF
NA	many	TRBV7-9	TRBJ2-7	TGTGCCAGCAGCCGTACCGGGACAAAAGACTACGAGCAGTACTTC	CASSRTGTKDYEQYF
NA	few	TRBV12-3/TRBV12-4	TRBJ2-7	TGTGCCAGCAGTTTAATTTCAGGGGTGAGCTACGAGCAGTACTTC	CASSLISGVSYEQYF
TRBD1	few	TRBV7-9	TRBJ1-2	TGTGCCAGCAGCTCCGCCCGGCTCCTAAGGGGGCTGGGTGGCTACACCTTC	CASSSARLLRGLGGYTF
TRBD1	NA	TRBV7-9	TRBJ2-1	TGTGCCAGCAGCTCCGGGACAGACTCCTACAATGAGCAGTTCTTC	CASSSGTDSYNEQFF